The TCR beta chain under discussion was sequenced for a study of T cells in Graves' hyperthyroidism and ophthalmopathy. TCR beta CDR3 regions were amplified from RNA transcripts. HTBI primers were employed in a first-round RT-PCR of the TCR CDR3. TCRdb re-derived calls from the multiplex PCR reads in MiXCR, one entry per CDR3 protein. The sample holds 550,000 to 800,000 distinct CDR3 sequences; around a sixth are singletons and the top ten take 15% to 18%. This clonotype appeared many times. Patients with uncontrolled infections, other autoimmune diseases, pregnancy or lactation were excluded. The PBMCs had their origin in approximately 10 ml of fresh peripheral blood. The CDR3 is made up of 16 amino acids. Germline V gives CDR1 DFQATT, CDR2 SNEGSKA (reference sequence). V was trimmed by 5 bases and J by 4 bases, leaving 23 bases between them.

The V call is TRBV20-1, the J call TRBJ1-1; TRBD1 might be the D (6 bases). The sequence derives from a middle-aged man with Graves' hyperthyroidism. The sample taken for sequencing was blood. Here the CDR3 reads CSAEPSRGALGTEAFF. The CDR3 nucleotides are TGCAGTGCTGAGCCTTCCCGGGGGGCTCTGGGCACTGAAGCTTTCTTT.